This is a list of T cell receptor beta chains from one sample in a study of blood T cell repertoires in COVID-19. Profiling relied on immunoSEQ multiplex PCR, and the TCRdb table lists in-frame clones only, not all of them. Of hundreds of thousands of clones in the sample, 80% to 90% are singletons; the top ten hold around 15%. Sequenced input: PBMCs or T cells enriched from blood (not recorded which). All receptors come from a man aged 18 to 30 who had recovered from COVID-19. Each CDR3 is given with its conserved first and last residue. D genes are given only for firm matches. Rows give clone size only sometimes, using once, few, many, or a class for an expanded clone.

>-|TRBV19|TRBJ1-6|-
CASSKESSYNSPLHF
TGTGCCAGTAGTAAGGAGAGCTCCTATAATTCACCCCTCCACTTT
>TRBD1|TRBV4-1|TRBJ2-7|-
CASSARFTGTATYEQYF
TGCGCCAGCAGCGCTAGATTCACCGGGACAGCCACCTACGAGCAGTACTTC
>-|TRBV27|TRBJ1-6|once
CASSLQGNSSPLHF
TGTGCCAGCAGTTTACAGGGGAATTCGTCACCCCTCCACTTT
>TRBD2|TRBV9|TRBJ2-5|-
CASSPFAGGTETQYF
TGTGCCAGCAGCCCCTTCGCGGGGGGTACAGAGACCCAGTACTTC
>-|TRBV5-1|TRBJ1-4|-
CASGMGRLEEKLFF
TGCGCCAGCGGAATGGGGAGGTTGGAGGAAAAACTGTTTTTT
>TRBD1|TRBV5-6|TRBJ1-6|-
CASSLGDRAHTPLHF
TGTGCCAGCAGCTTGGGGGACAGGGCCCATACACCCCTCCACTTT
>-|TRBV7-9|TRBJ2-2|-
CASSLSRGHTGELFF
TGTGCCAGCAGCTTGAGCAGGGGTCACACCGGGGAGCTGTTTTTT
>TRBD1|TRBV7-9|TRBJ1-1|-
CASSTGERDTEAFF
TGTGCCAGCAGTACAGGGGAACGGGACACTGAAGCTTTCTTT
>-|TRBV6-1|TRBJ2-1|-
CASSERRSSSYNEQFF
TGTGCCAGCAGTGAACGCAGGTCGAGCTCCTACAATGAGCAGTTCTTC
>-|TRBV2|TRBJ1-5|-
CASSDRAGEQPQHF
TGTGCCAGCAGTGACCGTGCAGGGGAACAGCCCCAGCATTTT
>-|TRBV3-1/TRBV3-2|TRBJ1-2|few
CASSQLVGDGYTF
TGTGCCAGCAGCCAGCTGGTCGGGGATGGCTACACCTTC
>TRBD2|TRBV7-6|TRBJ2-1|once
CASSPVAGVGDEQFF
TGTGCCAGCAGCCCGGTAGCGGGAGTGGGTGATGAGCAGTTCTTC
>-|TRBV15|TRBJ2-7|-
CATSRDEGTYEQYF
TGTGCCACCAGCAGAGATGAGGGGACTTACGAGCAGTACTTC
>TRBD1|TRBV6-5|TRBJ1-1|-
CASSYSTGTANTEAFF
TGTGCCAGCAGTTACTCGACGGGGACAGCGAACACTGAAGCTTTCTTT